The entry below describes one T cell receptor beta chain. Its antigen is unidentified. The data were taken from a study of blood T cells in healthy people across ages. Whole-study context: About one barcoded beta molecule per two T cells came from capture by template switching. General observations from the study: Older individuals had lower TCR beta diversity per million T cells (the decline was roughly linear).

Combining a sample-barcoded 5' primer with a J-beta primer mix, a second PCR ran for 7 to 11 cycles. Every cDNA molecule bore a tag from a template-switch adaptor containing 12 random nucleotides. Each CDR3 protein gets one entry after TCRdb re-called the 5' RACE reads with MiXCR. The data contain hundreds of thousands of distinct CDR3 sequences, about 32% of them singletons. Trimming cost V 3 bases and J 4 bases; bases outside gene matches: 8. This CDR3 is built from 16 residues. Germline values: CDR1 SEHNR, CDR2 FQNEAQ (reference sequence). The sequence came from a woman older than 75 in good health. V and J are TRBV7-9 and TRBJ2-7; 11 bases are shared with TRBD2. The sequenced sample was blood. In DNA form, the CDR3 reads TGTGCCAGCAGCTTGGCGGCTAGCGGGGGGAAGTACGAGCAGTACTTC. This sequence encodes CASSLAASGGKYEQYF.